What follows is one T cell receptor beta chain and its context. The CDR3 consists of 12 residues. Germline V gives CDR1 SGHNT, CDR2 YENEEA. The V end lost 3 bases, the J end lost 6 bases, and 9 bases lay between the germline ends. The data were produced by immunoSEQ multiplex PCR, yet TCRdb's version contains in-frame clones alone and is incomplete. The table records roughly 130,000 clones, roughly four fifths of them present only once. This entry belongs to a study of blood T cell repertoires in COVID-19. Study-level background: Collection of acute and convalescent COVID-19 samples took place in the United States, Italy and Spain.

The rearrangement links TRBV11-3 to TRBJ2-7; D possibly corresponds to TRBD1 (5 bases). The source is a middle-aged man with active or convalescent COVID-19. Material for sequencing was peripheral blood. The CDR3: CASSFFQGEQYF. CDR3 nucleotides: TGTGCCAGCAGCTTTTTTCAGGGCGAGCAGTACTTC.